The 9 T cell receptor beta chains listed next were all sequenced from one sample in a study of blood T cell repertoires in COVID-19. Sequencing was performed with immunoSEQ multiplex PCR; in TCRdb, only in-frame clones are kept and a portion is missing. The data contain about 670,000 clones, 75% to 90% of them singletons. The sample taken for sequencing was peripheral blood. Every receptor here comes from a woman under 30 with acute or convalescent COVID-19.

The rearrangement uses TRBV27 and TRBJ2-3, with D possibly TRBD2 on 6 matching bases. The CDR3 sequence is 12 residues long. V lost 7 bases and J 6 bases, leaving 11 bases between the germline ends. The V gene's germline CDR1 is MNHEY and CDR2 SMNVEV (reference sequence). CDR3 residues: CASMDGGDTQYF. CDR3 in DNA: TGTGCCAGCATGGACGGAGGGGATACGCAGTATTTT.

The V call is TRBV24-1, the J call TRBJ2-7; possible D gene TRBD1, 6 bases. Germline CDR1 and CDR2: KGHDR and SFDVKD. Between the trimmed V and J ends, which lost 4 bases and 3 bases, there was a span of 15 bases. CDR3 length: 15 residues. The CDR3 region is CATSDPGDKSYEQYF. CDR3 DNA sequence: TGTGCCACCAGTGACCCCGGGGACAAGAGCTACGAGCAGTACTTC.

The chain couples TRBV7-2 to TRBJ1-2, with D unclear. Germline V gene data show CDR1 as SGHTA and CDR2 as FQGNSA. Trimming removed 1 base at V and 14 bases at J, with 14 bases between. The CDR3 runs to 12 residues. The CDR3 region is CASSLGGGFGTF. CDR3 coding DNA: TGTGCCAGCAGCTTAGGCGGAGGGTTTGGGACCTTC.

The J gene is TRBJ1-1, the V gene TRBV12-3 or TRBV12-4; 7 bases are shared with TRBD1. The CDR3 has 11 residues. V was pared by 4 bases and J by 7 bases, with 0 bases of the junction left unmatched. The DNA of the CDR3 is TGTGCCAGCAGTTGGGACAGTGAAGCTTTCTTT. Translated: CASSWDSEAFF.

The chain carries TRBV7-2 and TRBJ1-1, with TRBD1 identical over 7 bases. With 5 bases clipped from V and 6 bases from J, the junction kept 6 bases outside the gene matches. Per germline, CDR1 SGHTA and CDR2 FQGNSA. There are 13 residues in the CDR3. CDR3 region: CASSQRDRAEAFF. In nucleotides, the CDR3 is TGTGCCAGCAGCCAAAGAGACAGGGCTGAAGCTTTCTTT. The full variable domain, completed using reference TRBV7-2 and TRBJ1-1, is GAGVSQSPSNKVTEKGKDVELRCDPISGHTALYWYRQSLGQGLEFLIYFQGNSAPDKSGLPSDRFSAERTGGSVSTLTIQRTQQEDSAVYLCASSQRDRAEAFFGQGTRLTVV.

V usage is TRBV27 and J usage is TRBJ2-4; D might be TRBD2 (6 bases). The V gene's germline CDR1 is MNHEY and CDR2 SMNVEV (reference sequence). Trimming removed 2 bases at V and 2 bases at J, with 7 bases between. There are 14 residues in the CDR3. The CDR3 DNA is TGTGCCAGCAGTTTAGGGGGGACCAAAAACATTCAGTACTTC. Residues: CASSLGGTKNIQYF.

The chain couples TRBV5-5 to TRBJ2-2; weak D call: TRBD1 (6 bases). Trimming took 3 bases from V and 4 from J, leaving 16 bases between them. Germline V gene lookup returns CDR1 SGHKS and CDR2 YYEKEE (reference sequence). This CDR3 has 16 amino acids. CDR3 protein: CASSWTTGTFTGELFF. The CDR3, as DNA: TGTGCCAGCAGCTGGACAACCGGGACATTCACCGGGGAGCTGTTTTTT.

The chain links TRBV4-1 to TRBJ1-4; TRBD1 matches 7 bases. Germline V gene data show CDR1 as MGHRA and CDR2 as YSYEKL. J gave up 2 bases and V 6 bases, and 12 bases lay outside the gene matches. The CDR3 is 17 residues long. The CDR3 sequence is CASRQGTTGFTNEKLFF. As DNA, the CDR3 is TGCGCCAGCAGACAGGGGACGACTGGGTTCACTAATGAAAAACTGTTTTTT.

The chain is built from TRBV12-5 and TRBJ2-1; the match to TRBD1 covers 7 bases. The V gene's germline CDR1 is LGHNT and CDR2 FRNRAP. CDR3 length: 19 residues. V was clipped by 6 bases and J by 0 bases; unmatched bases: 17. The CDR3: CASGEDRERLFSSYNEQFF. The CDR3 DNA reads TGTGCTAGTGGGGAAGACAGGGAGCGCCTTTTTAGCTCCTACAATGAGCAGTTCTTC. The whole variable domain, remainder taken from reference TRBV12-5 and TRBJ2-1, is DARVTQTPRHKVTEMGQEVTMRCQPILGHNTVFWYRQTMMQGLELLAYFRNRAPLDDSGMPKDRFSAEMPDATLATLKIQPSEPRDSAVYFCASGEDRERLFSSYNEQFFGPGTRLTVL.